One and the same sample provided the 6 T cell receptor beta chains below, sequenced in a study of glioma-infiltrating T cells after dendritic cell vaccination (dated by TCRdb to the mid-2010s). The label giving this sample's time point can be read as: after dendritic cell vaccination, including at tumor progression/relapse. The library was prepared using the immunoSEQ multiplex PCR assay. Sourced from immuneACCESS, this table was stored by TCRdb with only in-frame sequences that have V and J called. A share of the clones is absent; for the studies checked, an unresolved V gene accounts for under half, and the remainder has no known explanation. This sample gives around 78,000 clones in total; 85% of them show up just once. The top ten clones comprise 8.5% of the sample. This specimen consisted of blood, obtained after dendritic cell vaccination. These receptors originate from a human donor with glioblastoma.

The rearrangement joins TRBV7-2 to TRBJ2-7; 8 bases match TRBD1. From germline, CDR1 is SGHTA and CDR2 FQGNSA. Germline trimming cut 0 bases from V and 1 base from J; bases unmatched to any gene: 5. The CDR3 covers 16 residues. The CDR3 is CASSLAWQGASYEQYF. In DNA, the CDR3 is TGTGCCAGCAGCTTAGCGTGGCAGGGGGCTTCCTACGAGCAGTACTTC.

V gene TRBV15 combines with J gene TRBJ2-7; 12 bases fit TRBD1. The trim removed 2 bases at V and 6 bases at J, leaving 11 bases unmatched. CDR3 length: 17 amino acids. Germline lookup yields CDR1 LNHNV and CDR2 YYDKDF (reference sequence). Written as DNA, the CDR3 is TGTGCCACCAGCAGAAAAAAAAGCGGGACAGGGGGCTCCGAGCAGTACTTC. The encoded protein is CATSRKKSGTGGSEQYF.

DNA for the CDR3: TGTGCCAGCAGTAACCAGGGGAACACTGAAGCTTTCTTT. Translated: CASSNQGNTEAFF. V is TRBV6-5 and J is TRBJ1-1; perhaps TRBD1 as D (5 bases). The CDR3 consists of 13 residues. Trimming shortened V by 5 bases and J by 1 base, and 8 bases separated the two germline ends. Germline CDR1 MNHEY, CDR2 SVGAGI.

The genes are TRBV29-1 and TRBJ1-1, with TRBD1 identical over 8 bases. The V segment lost 7 bases and the J segment 11 bases; nucleotides outside the gene matches: 9. Germline V gene sequence: CDR1 SQVTM, CDR2 ANQGSEA. This CDR3 is 11 amino acids long. The CDR3, as DNA: TGCAGCGCCGAACAGGGGGTCGGTGCTTTCTTT. Translating it yields CSAEQGVGAFF.

The chain joins TRBV2 to TRBJ2-2, with 11 nucleotides matching TRBD1. J gave up 6 bases and V 3 bases, and 3 bases lay outside the gene matches. This CDR3 is built from 15 residues. Germline V gene data show CDR1 as SNHLY and CDR2 as FYNNEI. This chain's CDR3 is CASSEDRGPAGELFF. In nucleotides, the CDR3 is TGTGCCAGCAGTGAGGACAGGGGGCCGGCCGGGGAGCTGTTTTTT.

This rearrangement joins TRBV6-1 to TRBJ2-7; D gene uncertain. V was clipped by 7 bases and J by 2 bases, with 6 bases between them. Per the germline V gene, CDR1 is MNHNS and CDR2 is SASEGT. The CDR3 runs to 11 residues. CDR3 loop: CASMAAYEQYF. CDR3 DNA sequence: TGTGCCAGCATGGCGGCCTACGAGCAGTACTTC.